This TCR beta chain appears in the sequencing data of a study of beta chain features in type 1 diabetes. Study summary: Patients and healthy donors were similar in age, gender and cell yields. Sorted cell examination encompassed approximately 98,000,000 cells across all samples. Study-level points and caveats: Compared to healthy donors, patients appeared to have naive, central memory and Treg TCRB repertoires that were more alike.

CD4+ cells of the naive, central memory, regulatory and stem cell-like memory types were sorted via CD45RO/CCR7/CD25/CD127/CD95/CD27. A few counts support this clone. Its cognate antigen is unknown. cDNA synthesis used the whole RNA isolate, giving expressed TCRB sequences. Assay used: immunoSEQ multiplex PCR; TCRdb lists only in-frame clones, some missing. The data hold 900,000 or so clones, with under 20% observed a single time. This TCR came from a woman aged 18-29 years in good health. Sequencing used naive CD4+ T cells from blood.

The CDR3 coding sequence is TGTGCCAGCACCGCTCCTCGGTGTCTATATCCGGGACGGCCCCAGCATTTT. This gives the protein CASTAPRCLYPGRPQHF. The genes are TRBV27 and TRBJ1-5, with D tentatively TRBD1 (5 bases). The CDR3 sequence is 17 residues long. Trimming cost V 7 bases and J 9 bases, with 28 bases left between them. Germline loops: CDR1 MNHEY, CDR2 SMNVEV (reference sequence).